The next 20 T cell receptor beta chains were all read from a single sample in a study of liver allograft versus peripheral blood T cells. Study in general: In transplanted livers, T cell receptor repertoires were compared with those found in the recipients' peripheral blood.

TCRdb reanalysed the reads using MiXCR and keeps one entry per CDR3 protein. The table records roughly 1,100 distinct CDR3 sequences, around a fifth of them present only once. These receptors were collected from a human patient who had a liver transplant. The graft donor may have given rise to some T cells.

By share, this clonotype ranks as medium-sized. The gene calls are TRBV30 and TRBJ1-2; possibly TRBD1 for D (6 bases). This CDR3 contains 15 residues. Germline V gene data show CDR1 as GTSNPN and CDR2 as SVGIG (reference sequence). Trimming pared 2 bases from V and 4 bases from J, leaving 17 bases between. The CDR3 nucleotides are TGTGCCTGGAGTAATGGTCAGGGGCTATTCTATGGCTACACCTTC. Amino acids: CAWSNGQGLFYGYTF.

In this sample, this clonotype is medium-sized. V gene TRBV20-1 combines with J gene TRBJ2-7; 10 nucleotides match TRBD2. The germline CDR1 and CDR2 sequences are DFQATT and SNEGSKA (reference sequence). CDR3 length equals 17 residues. After removal of 1 base from V and 4 bases from J, the junction contained 13 bases not matched to a gene. The CDR3 DNA follows: TGCAGTGCTAGAGCGGCCGTCCCGGGACTAGCGACTTACGAGCAGTACTTC. This encodes CSARAAVPGLATYEQYF.

The chain carries TRBV10-3 and TRBJ2-3; D call uncertain. V lost 0 bases and J 5 bases, leaving 9 bases between the germline ends. CDR1 and CDR2 (germline): ENHRY, SYGVKD. The CDR3 covers 14 residues. CDR3 in amino acids: CAISESRGGDTQYF. The CDR3 bases are TGTGCCATCAGTGAGTCCAGAGGCGGAGATACGCAGTATTTT.

Remarks on this clonotype: This may be a read error: a much more frequent sequence differs by one nucleotide. V gene TRBV28 combines with J gene TRBJ1-1, with D uncertain. Germline CDR1 is MDHEN and CDR2 is SYDVKM. Trimming pared 8 bases from V and 9 bases from J, leaving 16 bases between. The CDR3 loop spans 12 amino acids. The CDR3 nucleotides are TGTGCCAGCGCGGAAAGGGATACTAAAGCTTTCTTT. Translation gives CASAERDTKAFF.

The chain recombines TRBV2 with TRBJ1-5; the D is unclear. CDR3 length: 15 residues. Trimming took off 4 bases at V and 6 bases at J, with 16 bases between the two ends. Per germline, CDR1 SNHLY and CDR2 FYNNEI. CDR3 DNA sequence: TGTGCCAGCAGTGGTGGAGGGCACTTCAGTCAGCCCCAGCATTTT. As protein: CASSGGGHFSQPQHF. Based on the CDR3 plus reference TRBV2 and TRBJ1-5, the full variable domain is EPEVTQTPSHQVTQMGQEVILRCVPISNHLYFYWYRQILGQKVEFLVSFYNNEISEKSEIFDDQFSVERPDGSNFTLKIRSTKLEDSAMYFCASSGGGHFSQPQHFGDGTRLSIL.

This clonotype came up a few times. The chain recombines TRBV7-9 with TRBJ2-7; D assignment may be TRBD1 or TRBD2 (5 bases each). V dropped 4 bases and J dropped 7 bases, with 17 bases sitting between them. CDR1 is SEHNR and CDR2 is FQNEAQ in the germline V gene (reference sequence). This CDR3 region has 14 residues. CDR3 nucleotides: TGTGCCAGCAGCTCTACTAGGGGTTCGGGGGAGCAGTACTTC. It yields the protein CASSSTRGSGEQYF.

This clonotype was picked up many times. The chain combines TRBV19 with TRBJ2-1; perhaps TRBD2 as D (6 bases). The CDR3 consists of 14 residues. Trimming took 8 bases from V and 3 from J, leaving 14 bases between them. Germline lookup yields CDR1 LNHDA and CDR2 SQIVND (reference sequence). CDR3 DNA: TGTGCCAGTTCCGGGACTCGGGACTACAATGAGCAGTTCTTC. Its translation: CASSGTRDYNEQFF.

This clonotype qualifies as medium-sized (0.01 to 0.1%). The chain uses TRBV19 and TRBJ1-1; maybe TRBD1 (6 bases). The length of the CDR3 is 13 residues. In germline, CDR1 is LNHDA, CDR2 SQIVND (reference sequence). Trimming left V 11 bases short and J 0 bases short, with 13 bases between. In DNA, the CDR3 is TGTGCCTCCCTACAGGGCGTGAACACTGAAGCTTTCTTT. It translates to CASLQGVNTEAFF.

This clonotype qualifies as medium-sized. The V gene is TRBV19, the J gene TRBJ1-6, with a possible D match to TRBD1 (5 bases). Trimming removed 10 bases at V and 7 bases at J, with 17 bases between. From germline, CDR1 is LNHDA and CDR2 SQIVND (reference sequence). CDR3 length equals 14 residues. Written as DNA, the CDR3 is TGTGCCACCTCTGAGGCAGGGCGGAATTCACCCCTCCACTTT. It yields the protein CATSEAGRNSPLHF. The complete variable domain, with remaining parts taken from reference TRBV19 and TRBJ1-6, reads DGGITQSPKYLFRKEGQNVTLSCEQNLNHDAMYWYRQDPGQGLRLIYYSQIVNDFQKGDIAEGYSVSREKKESFPLTVTSAQKNPTAFYLCATSEAGRNSPLHFGNGTRLTVT.

This clonotype qualifies as hyperexpanded. The chain links TRBV29-1 to TRBJ2-1, with no clear D. In germline, CDR1 is SQVTM, CDR2 ANQGSEA. The CDR3 is made up of 14 amino acids. The CDR3 loop is CSFERSSLSHEQFF. CDR3 coding DNA: TGCAGTTTCGAGCGTTCCTCCCTAAGCCATGAGCAGTTCTTC.

This clonotype occurred many times. The rearrangement links TRBV7-9 to TRBJ2-7, with D possibly matching TRBD1 (5 bases). The CDR3 spans 14 residues. V lost 2 bases, J lost 5 bases, and 13 bases lay in between. CDR1 SEHNR and CDR2 FQNEAQ come from the germline V gene (reference sequence). CDR3 coding DNA: TGTGCCAGCAGCTTAACTCAGGACAACCACGAGCAGTACTTC. This gives the protein CASSLTQDNHEQYF.

This clonotype was observed a few times. The chain combines TRBV20-1 with TRBJ1-1; D is undetermined. Trimming removed 1 base from V and 6 bases from J, with 15 bases in between. In germline, CDR1 is DFQATT, CDR2 SNEGSKA (reference sequence). The length of the CDR3 is 14 residues. CDR3 in amino acids: CSARVVGGGSEAFF. CDR3 nucleotide sequence: TGCAGTGCTAGAGTGGTCGGAGGAGGCTCTGAAGCTTTCTTT.

This clonotype has a count of ten or more. This likely reflects a read error, since a far larger clone is one base away. The rearrangement uses TRBV10-3 and TRBJ1-2; D is unresolved. The CDR3 is 12 amino acids. Germline V gene lookup returns CDR1 ENHRY and CDR2 SYGVKD. Trimming removed 5 bases at V and 6 bases at J, with 10 bases between. The CDR3 protein is CAISYPDDGYTF. CDR3 nucleotide sequence: TGTGCCATCAGTTACCCGGACGATGGCTACACCTTC.

This clonotype is labeled medium-sized. V usage is TRBV9 and J usage is TRBJ2-7, with TRBD1 as a possible D gene (6 bases). V lost 1 base and J 1 base, leaving 9 bases between the germline ends. Germline assignment: CDR1 SGDLS and CDR2 YYNGEE. CDR3 length: 14 amino acids. As DNA, the CDR3 is TGTGCCAGCAGCGTAAAGGGGGAGTCCTACGAGCAGTACTTC. Translation: CASSVKGESYEQYF. Full variable domain (remainder filled in from reference TRBV9 and TRBJ2-7): DSGVTQTPKHLITATGQRVTLRCSPRSGDLSVYWYQQSLDQGLQFLIQYYNGEERAKGNILERFSAQQFPDLHSELNLSSLELGDSALYFCASSVKGESYEQYFGPGTRLTVT.

As for this clonotype: Given a much more abundant clone one base away, this may be a read error. J is TRBJ1-2 and V is TRBV3-1; no clear D gene. The CDR3 is 16 amino acids. CDR1 and CDR2 from the germline V gene are LGHDT and YNNKEL (reference sequence). In DNA, the CDR3 is TGTGCCAGCAGCCAAGAATGGGCAGAAAATAACTATGGCTACTCCTTC. Its translation is CASSQEWAENNYGYSF.

This clonotype was seen repeatedly, ten times or more. The chain carries TRBV6-2 or TRBV6-3 and TRBJ2-7, with D uncertain. The germline CDR1 and CDR2 sequences are MNHEY and SVGEGT. The V gene lost 6 bases and the J gene lost 2 bases, with 17 bases spanning the gap. CDR3 size: 15 residues. CDR3 sequence: CASSRTPEGPYEQYF. In DNA, the CDR3 is TGTGCCAGCAGCCGGACCCCTGAAGGCCCCTACGAGCAGTACTTC.

The V gene is TRBV28, the J gene TRBJ1-3; 8 bases match TRBD1. The CDR3 totals 17 residues. Trimming cost V 8 bases and J 1 base; bases outside gene matches: 13. Germline V gene data show CDR1 as MDHEN and CDR2 as SYDVKM. The CDR3 bases are TGTGCCAGCCACGGCACAGGGGGATCAAGGTCTGGAAACACCATATATTTT. Protein product: CASHGTGGSRSGNTIYF.

Details on this clonotype: A far larger clone differs by one base, so this is likely a read error. The V gene is TRBV18, the J gene TRBJ1-6; 8 bases match TRBD1. Germline V gives CDR1 KGHSH, CDR2 LQKENI. The CDR3 is made up of 16 amino acids. CDR3 bases: TGTGCCAGCACTCGCGACAGGGGTCGATATAATTCATCCCTCCACTTT. Its translation is CASTRDRGRYNSSLHF.

In this sample, this clonotype turned up many times. This chain links TRBV9 with TRBJ2-2, with D unresolved. CDR1 SGDLS and CDR2 YYNGEE come from the germline V gene. V lost 4 bases to trimming and J lost 6 bases, with 7 bases between them. The CDR3 runs 12 residues. Here the CDR3 reads CASSHGAGELFF. CDR3 sequence (DNA): TGTGCCAGCAGCCACGGTGCCGGGGAGCTGTTTTTT.

On this clonotype: Likely a read error: the CDR3 ends without its conserved phenylalanine or tryptophan. This rearrangement joins TRBV5-4 to TRBJ1-6; D gene uncertain. Germline CDR1 reads SGHNT; CDR2 reads YYREEE (reference sequence). Trimming removed 1 base at V and 8 bases at J, with 16 bases between. The length of the CDR3 is 16 residues. The CDR3 sequence is CASSLYCSGRDSPLHC. In nucleotides, the CDR3 is TGTGCCAGCAGCTTGTATTGTAGCGGGCGAGATTCACCCCTCCACTGT.